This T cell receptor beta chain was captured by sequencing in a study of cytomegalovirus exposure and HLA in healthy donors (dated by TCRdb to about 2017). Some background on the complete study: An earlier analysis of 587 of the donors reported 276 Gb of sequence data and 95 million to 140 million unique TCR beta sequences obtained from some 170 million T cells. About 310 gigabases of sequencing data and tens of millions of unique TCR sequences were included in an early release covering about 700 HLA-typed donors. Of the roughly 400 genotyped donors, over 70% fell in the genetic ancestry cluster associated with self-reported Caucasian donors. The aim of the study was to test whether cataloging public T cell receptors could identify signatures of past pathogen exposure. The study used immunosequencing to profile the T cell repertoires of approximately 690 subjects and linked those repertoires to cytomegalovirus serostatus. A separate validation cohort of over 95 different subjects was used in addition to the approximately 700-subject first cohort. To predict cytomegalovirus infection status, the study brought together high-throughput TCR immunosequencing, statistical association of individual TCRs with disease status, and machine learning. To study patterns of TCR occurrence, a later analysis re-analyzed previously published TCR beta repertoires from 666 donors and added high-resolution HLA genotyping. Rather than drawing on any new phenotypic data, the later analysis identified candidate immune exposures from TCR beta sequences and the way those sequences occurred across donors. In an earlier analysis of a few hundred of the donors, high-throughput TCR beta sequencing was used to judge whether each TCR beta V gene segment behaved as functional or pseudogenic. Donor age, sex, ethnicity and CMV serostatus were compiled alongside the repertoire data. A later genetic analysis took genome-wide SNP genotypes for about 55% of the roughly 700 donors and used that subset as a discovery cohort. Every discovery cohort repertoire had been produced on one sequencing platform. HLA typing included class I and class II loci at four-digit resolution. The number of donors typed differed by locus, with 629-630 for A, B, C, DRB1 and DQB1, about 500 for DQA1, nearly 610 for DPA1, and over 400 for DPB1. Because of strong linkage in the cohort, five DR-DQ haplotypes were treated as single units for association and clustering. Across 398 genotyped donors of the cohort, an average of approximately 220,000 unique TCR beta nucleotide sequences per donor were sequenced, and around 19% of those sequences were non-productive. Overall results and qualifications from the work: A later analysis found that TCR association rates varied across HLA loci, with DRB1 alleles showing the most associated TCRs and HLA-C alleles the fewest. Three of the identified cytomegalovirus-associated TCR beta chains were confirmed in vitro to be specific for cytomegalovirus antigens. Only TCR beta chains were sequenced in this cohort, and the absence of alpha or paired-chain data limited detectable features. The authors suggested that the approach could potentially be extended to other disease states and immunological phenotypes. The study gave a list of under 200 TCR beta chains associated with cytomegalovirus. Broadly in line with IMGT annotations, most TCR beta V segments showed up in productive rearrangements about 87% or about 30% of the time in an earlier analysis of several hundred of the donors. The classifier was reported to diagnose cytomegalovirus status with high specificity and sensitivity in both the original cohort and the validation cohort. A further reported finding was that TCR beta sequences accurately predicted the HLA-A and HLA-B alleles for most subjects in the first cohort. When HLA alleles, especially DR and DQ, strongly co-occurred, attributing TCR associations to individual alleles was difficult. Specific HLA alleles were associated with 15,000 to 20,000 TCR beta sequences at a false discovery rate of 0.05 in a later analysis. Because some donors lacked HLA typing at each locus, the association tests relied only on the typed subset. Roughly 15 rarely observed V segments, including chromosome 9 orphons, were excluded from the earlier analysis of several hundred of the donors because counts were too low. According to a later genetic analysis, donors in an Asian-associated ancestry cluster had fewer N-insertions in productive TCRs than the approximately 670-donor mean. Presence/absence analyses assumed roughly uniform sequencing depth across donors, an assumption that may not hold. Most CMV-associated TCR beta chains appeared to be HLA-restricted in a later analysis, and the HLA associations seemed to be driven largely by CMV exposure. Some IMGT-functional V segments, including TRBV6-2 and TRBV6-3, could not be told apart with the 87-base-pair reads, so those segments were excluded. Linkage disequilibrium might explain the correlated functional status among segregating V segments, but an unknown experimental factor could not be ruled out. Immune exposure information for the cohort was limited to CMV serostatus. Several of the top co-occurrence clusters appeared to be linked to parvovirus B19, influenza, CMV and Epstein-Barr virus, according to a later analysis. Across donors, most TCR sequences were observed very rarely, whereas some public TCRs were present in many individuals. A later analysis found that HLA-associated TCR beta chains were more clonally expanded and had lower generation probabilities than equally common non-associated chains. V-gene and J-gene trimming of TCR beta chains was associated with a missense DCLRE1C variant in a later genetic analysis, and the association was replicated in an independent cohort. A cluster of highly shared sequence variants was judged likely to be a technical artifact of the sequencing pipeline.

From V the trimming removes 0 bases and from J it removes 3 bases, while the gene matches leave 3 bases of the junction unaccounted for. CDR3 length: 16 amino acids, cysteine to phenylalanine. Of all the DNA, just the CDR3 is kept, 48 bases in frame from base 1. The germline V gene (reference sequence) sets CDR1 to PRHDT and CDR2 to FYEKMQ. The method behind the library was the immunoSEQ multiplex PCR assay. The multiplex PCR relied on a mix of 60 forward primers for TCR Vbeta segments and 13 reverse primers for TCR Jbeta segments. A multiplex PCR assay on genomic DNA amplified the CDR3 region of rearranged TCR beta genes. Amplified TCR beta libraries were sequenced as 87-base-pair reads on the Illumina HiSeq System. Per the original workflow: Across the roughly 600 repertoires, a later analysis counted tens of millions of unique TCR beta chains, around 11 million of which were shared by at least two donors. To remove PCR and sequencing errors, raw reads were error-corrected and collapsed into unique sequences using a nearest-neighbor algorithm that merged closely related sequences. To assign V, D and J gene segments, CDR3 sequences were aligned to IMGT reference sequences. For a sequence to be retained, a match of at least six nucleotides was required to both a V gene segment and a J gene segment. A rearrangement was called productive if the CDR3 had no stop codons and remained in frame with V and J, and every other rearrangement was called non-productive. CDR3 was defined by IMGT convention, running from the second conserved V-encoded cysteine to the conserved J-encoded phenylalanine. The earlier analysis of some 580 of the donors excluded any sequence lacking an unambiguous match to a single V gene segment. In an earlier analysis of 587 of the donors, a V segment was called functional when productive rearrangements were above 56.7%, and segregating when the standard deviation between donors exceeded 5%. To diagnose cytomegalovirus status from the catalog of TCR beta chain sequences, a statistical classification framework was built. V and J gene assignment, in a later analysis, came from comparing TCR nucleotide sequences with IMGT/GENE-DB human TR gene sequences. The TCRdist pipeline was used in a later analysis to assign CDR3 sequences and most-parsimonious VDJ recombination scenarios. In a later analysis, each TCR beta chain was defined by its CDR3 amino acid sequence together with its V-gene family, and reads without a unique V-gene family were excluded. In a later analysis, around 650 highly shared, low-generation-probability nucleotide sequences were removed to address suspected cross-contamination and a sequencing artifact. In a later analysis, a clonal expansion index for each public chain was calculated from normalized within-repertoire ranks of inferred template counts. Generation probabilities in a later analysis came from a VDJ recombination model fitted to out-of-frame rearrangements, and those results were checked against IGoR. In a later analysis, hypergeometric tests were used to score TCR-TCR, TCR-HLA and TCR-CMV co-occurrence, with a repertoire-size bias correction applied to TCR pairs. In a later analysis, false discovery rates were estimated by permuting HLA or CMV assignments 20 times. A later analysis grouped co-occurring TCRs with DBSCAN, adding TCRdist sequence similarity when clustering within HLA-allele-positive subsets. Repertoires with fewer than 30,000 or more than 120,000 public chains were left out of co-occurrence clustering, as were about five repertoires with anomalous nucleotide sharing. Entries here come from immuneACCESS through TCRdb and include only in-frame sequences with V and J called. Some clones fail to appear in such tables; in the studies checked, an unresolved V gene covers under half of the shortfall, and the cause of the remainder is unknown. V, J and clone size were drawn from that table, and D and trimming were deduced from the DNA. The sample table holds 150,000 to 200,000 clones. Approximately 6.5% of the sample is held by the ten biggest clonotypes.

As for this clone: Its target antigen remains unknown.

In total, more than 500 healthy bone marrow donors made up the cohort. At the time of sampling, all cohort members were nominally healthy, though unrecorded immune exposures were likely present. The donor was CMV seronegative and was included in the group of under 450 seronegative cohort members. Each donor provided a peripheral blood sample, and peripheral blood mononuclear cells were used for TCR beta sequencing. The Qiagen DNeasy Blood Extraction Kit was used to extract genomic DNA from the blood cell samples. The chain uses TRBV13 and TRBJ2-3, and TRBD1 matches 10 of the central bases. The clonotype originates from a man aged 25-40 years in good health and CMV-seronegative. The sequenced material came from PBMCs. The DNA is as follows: TGTGCCAGCAGCTTAGGGACAGGGGGCTGGACAGATACGCAGTATTTT. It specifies CASSLGTGGWTDTQYF.